What follows are 25 T cell receptor beta chains derived from one specimen sequenced in a study of beta chain features in type 1 diabetes. Notes on the study in general: Type 1 diabetes patients had TCRB CDR3s that were shorter (moderately but significantly so) in all four CD4+ subsets.

As every portion of the isolated RNA was reverse transcribed, the sequencing read expressed TCRB transcripts. This table comes from immunoSEQ multiplex PCR, and its TCRdb copy is limited to in-frame clones, with some not included. The table includes 600,000 to 700,000 clones, around 12% detected once. For these receptors, no antigen is known. The sequenced sample consisted of naive CD4+ T cells from blood. The receptor source for this set is a man in his thirties or forties with type 1 diabetes.

The table lists this clone with a few counts. This rearrangement joins TRBV11-2 to TRBJ2-7; D is uncertain. Germline V gene data show CDR1 as SGHAT and CDR2 as FQNNGV. The CDR3 extends over 14 amino acids. Trimming took 5 bases from V and 3 from J, leaving 14 bases between them. In nucleotides, the CDR3 is TGTGCCAGCAGCCACCCTCCAGAGAGCTACGAGCAGTACTTC. As protein: CASSHPPESYEQYF.

A few counts support this clone. This chain links TRBV4-3 with TRBJ1-6; no reliable D call. Germline loops: CDR1 LGHNA, CDR2 YSLEER. V was pared by 0 bases and J by 8 bases, with 11 bases between. The CDR3 is 15 residues long. The CDR3: CASSQDRRPYSPLHF. Here the CDR3 DNA reads TGCGCCAGCAGCCAAGATCGTCGTCCCTATTCACCCCTCCACTTT.

J is TRBJ2-1 and V is TRBV27; D remains unclear. The germline V and J ends were trimmed by 9 bases and 9 bases, with 15 bases remaining between them. This CDR3 has 12 residues. Germline V gene data show CDR1 as MNHEY and CDR2 as SMNVEV (reference sequence). CDR3 amino acids: CASLSGRSEQFF. The CDR3 DNA sequence: TGTGCCAGTCTTTCCGGTCGTAGTGAGCAGTTCTTC.

This clone turned up a few times. Other DNA sequences in this sample translate to the same CDR3. The rearrangement joins TRBV29-1 to TRBJ1-2, with unresolved D. Per the germline V gene, CDR1 is SQVTM and CDR2 is ANQGSEA. V was cut by 3 bases and J by 4 bases, with 9 bases left in between. This CDR3 comprises 12 residues. DNA of the CDR3: TGCAGCGTTGAGCGGGGTGGCTATGGCTACACCTTC. Its translation is CSVERGGYGYTF.

CDR3 DNA: TGTGCCAGCTCACCACGGGATAGTGCAGAGACCCAGTACTTC. It is translated as CASSPRDSAETQYF. This sequence joins TRBV18 and TRBJ2-5; D unclear. From germline, CDR1 is KGHSH and CDR2 LQKENI. This CDR3 contains 14 residues. V lost 1 base, J lost 4 bases, and 10 bases lay in between.

In its sample, this clone was seen a few times. V usage is TRBV29-1 and J usage is TRBJ1-2; D is unclear. This CDR3 has 13 residues. V was trimmed by 2 bases and J by 7 bases, leaving 14 bases between them. Germline CDR1 reads SQVTM; CDR2 reads ANQGSEA. The CDR3 is CSVEMGSGVGYTF. CDR3 bases: TGCAGCGTTGAAATGGGGTCCGGGGTTGGCTACACCTTC.

This clone was observed a handful of times. The chain has TRBV28 and TRBJ2-1, with 8 bases identical to TRBD2. CDR1 and CDR2 from the germline V gene are MDHEN and SYDVKM. This CDR3 is 15 amino acids long. Unmatched junction bases numbered 7, after V lost 4 bases and J lost 5 bases. CDR3 sequence: CASSYGGAENNEQFF. The CDR3 region has the DNA TGTGCCAGCAGTTACGGGGGGGCCGAAAACAATGAGCAGTTCTTC. Filled out from reference TRBV28 and TRBJ2-1, the complete variable domain reads DVKVTQSSRYLVKRTGEKVFLECVQDMDHENMFWYRQDPGLGLRLIYFSYDVKMKEKGDIPEGYSVSREKKERFSLILESASTNQTSMYLCASSYGGAENNEQFFGPGTRLTVL.

The chain carries TRBV12-5 and TRBJ2-5; D gene uncertain. The germline gives CDR1 LGHNT, CDR2 FRNRAP. The V end was cut by 7 bases, the J end by 1 base, with 16 bases between. This CDR3 is built from 15 residues. The DNA of the CDR3 is TGTGCTAGTGCCCGGACGGGCGAACTCCAAGAGACCCAGTACTTC. This gives the protein CASARTGELQETQYF. Together with reference TRBV12-5 and TRBJ2-5, the CDR3 gives the full variable domain: DARVTQTPRHKVTEMGQEVTMRCQPILGHNTVFWYRQTMMQGLELLAYFRNRAPLDDSGMPKDRFSAEMPDATLATLKIQPSEPRDSAVYFCASARTGELQETQYFGPGTRLLVL.

The chain recombines TRBV7-8 with TRBJ1-3; 8 bases align to TRBD1. Losses at the gene ends were 5 bases for V and 3 bases for J; bases not matched to a gene: 3. Germline loops: CDR1 SGHVS, CDR2 FQNEAQ. This CDR3 has 14 amino acids. CDR3 amino acids: CASSLGQDGNTIYF. The CDR3 region has the DNA TGTGCCAGCAGCCTGGGACAGGATGGAAACACCATATATTTT.

The rearrangement joins TRBV4-3 to TRBJ2-1, with 9 bases that match TRBD2. CDR3 length: 13 amino acids. Germline CDR1 and CDR2: LGHNA and YSLEER. J lost 10 bases, V lost 5 bases, and 6 bases had no gene match. CDR3 nucleotides: TGCGCCAGCAGCGGGAGTAGCGGGAGAGAGCAGTTCTTC. Encoded protein: CASSGSSGREQFF.

This clone was observed a handful of times. The CDR3 sequence: CASSPISENQPQHF. In DNA, the CDR3 is TGTGCCAGTAGTCCCATCTCGGAGAATCAGCCCCAGCATTTT. The chain is built from TRBV19 and TRBJ1-5; D is unresolved. The CDR3 length is 14 residues. The V end was cut by 5 bases, the J end by 4 bases, with 12 bases between. The germline V gene has CDR1 LNHDA and CDR2 SQIVND (reference sequence).

This clone was seen a few times. The chain recombines TRBV15 with TRBJ1-5; a possible D gene is TRBD1 (6 bases). CDR3 length: 14 amino acids. Trimming cost V 4 bases and J 7 bases, with 14 bases left between them. Germline V CDR1 and CDR2: LNHNV, YYDKDF (reference sequence). In DNA, the CDR3 is TGTGCCACCAGCATAGATCGGGGGCCCCAGCCCCAGCATTTT. This gives the protein CATSIDRGPQPQHF.

This clone was observed a few times. The V gene is TRBV7-9, the J gene TRBJ1-1; 7 bases fit TRBD1. The J segment lost 5 bases and the V segment lost 2 bases, leaving 5 bases of the junction unmatched. CDR3 length: 14 amino acids. Germline loops: CDR1 SEHNR, CDR2 FQNEAQ (reference sequence). CDR3 in amino acids: CASSLRGPGTEAFF. DNA for the CDR3: TGTGCCAGCAGCTTAAGGGGGCCGGGGACTGAAGCTTTCTTT.

The CDR3 reads CSARRAGLIRNEQFF. The DNA for the CDR3 is TGCAGCGCCCGGCGAGCAGGTCTAATTCGAAATGAGCAGTTCTTC. The chain links TRBV29-1 to TRBJ2-1; D unresolved. Germline-derived CDR1 and CDR2 are SQVTM and ANQGSEA. V lost 7 bases and J lost 7, with 23 bases in between. The CDR3 runs to 15 residues.

The chain couples TRBV5-1 to TRBJ2-7; tentatively, D is TRBD1 (5 bases). Trimming removed 0 bases from V and 7 bases from J, with 11 bases in between. CDR1 SGHRS and CDR2 YFSETQ come from the germline V gene. The CDR3 spans 13 residues. In DNA, the CDR3 is TGCGCCAGCAGCTTGGACAGGTTTGGGGAGCAGTACTTC. Its protein product is CASSLDRFGEQYF.

The chain uses TRBV19 and TRBJ2-2; TRBD1 agrees at 8 bases. Germline V gene data show CDR1 as LNHDA and CDR2 as SQIVND (reference sequence). The CDR3 sequence is 16 residues long. V was clipped by 3 bases and J by 4 bases; unmatched bases: 7. This chain's CDR3 is CASSILGQGFTGELFF. The CDR3 bases are TGTGCCAGTAGTATTTTAGGACAGGGATTCACCGGGGAGCTGTTTTTT.

This chain uses TRBV13 with TRBJ2-1; possibly TRBD2 for D (5 bases). The germline V gene encodes CDR1 PRHDT and CDR2 FYEKMQ (reference sequence). Trimming pared 8 bases from V and 0 bases from J, leaving 11 bases between. The CDR3 sequence is 14 residues long. The CDR3 loop is CASLSRGSYNEQFF. CDR3 coding DNA: TGTGCCAGCTTAAGCCGGGGCTCCTACAATGAGCAGTTCTTC.

This clone was observed a handful of times. Different DNA sequences within this sample yield the same CDR3. The chain links TRBV4-3 to TRBJ2-7; 11 nucleotides match TRBD1. V lost 3 bases, J lost 4 bases, and 5 bases stayed unmatched. This CDR3 is 15 amino acids long. CDR1 and CDR2 from the germline V gene are LGHNA and YSLEER. CDR3 sequence reads: CASSQGTGGTYEQYF. The CDR3 DNA sequence: TGCGCCAGCAGCCAGGGGACAGGGGGTACTTACGAGCAGTACTTC.

This clone was seen only a few times. This rearrangement joins TRBV5-6 to TRBJ2-1; D is unclear. CDR3 length: 15 residues. Deletions cut 4 bases from V and 0 bases from J, with 11 bases between. CDR1 is SGHDT, CDR2 YYEEEE, per germline. In DNA, the CDR3 is TGTGCCAGCAGCCCCGGGTCGGGCTCCTACAATGAGCAGTTCTTC. It specifies CASSPGSGSYNEQFF.

This clone turned up a few times. The chain joins TRBV9 to TRBJ1-1; D uncertain. CDR1 and CDR2 (germline): SGDLS, YYNGEE. The CDR3 extends over 12 amino acids. Trimming took 3 bases from V and 4 from J, leaving 7 bases between them. The CDR3 here is CASSGASTEAFF. Here the CDR3 DNA reads TGTGCCAGCAGCGGGGCCTCCACTGAAGCTTTCTTT.

This chain joins TRBV6-5 and TRBJ2-7; no clear D. V dropped 2 bases and J dropped 6 bases, with 20 bases sitting between them. This CDR3 contains 16 residues. CDR1 is MNHEY and CDR2 is SVGAGI in the germline V gene. CDR3 coding DNA: TGTGCCAGCAGTTACCAGTATGGACCAGTCATGGCCGAGCAGTACTTC. Residues: CASSYQYGPVMAEQYF.

The chain joins TRBV14 to TRBJ2-5; 7 bases are a match to TRBD1. Trimming took 0 bases from V and 4 from J; bases not matched to a gene: 5. Germline CDR1 and CDR2: SGHDN and FVKESK. This CDR3 is built from 15 residues. This chain's CDR3 is CASSQEQGWRETQYF. In nucleotides, the CDR3 is TGTGCCAGCAGCCAAGAACAGGGGTGGCGAGAGACCCAGTACTTC.

The chain is built from TRBV6-5 and TRBJ2-3, with 8 bases matching TRBD1. CDR1 and CDR2 (germline): MNHEY, SVGAGI. The trim removed 2 bases at V and 4 bases at J, leaving 5 bases unmatched. The CDR3 loop spans 15 amino acids. The CDR3 region is CASSYGDRSPDTQYF. The CDR3 DNA sequence: TGTGCCAGCAGTTACGGGGACAGGTCCCCAGATACGCAGTATTTT.

V and J are TRBV7-2 and TRBJ2-5; D remains ambiguous. CDR1 is SGHTA, CDR2 FQGNSA, per germline. The CDR3 totals 15 residues. Trimming stripped 3 bases from V and 1 base from J, with 12 bases between. CDR3 bases: TGTGCCAGCAGCTTGAGTTACCAGCCCCAAGAGACCCAGTACTTC. Its protein is CASSLSYQPQETQYF.

This clone was seen only a few times. The chain couples TRBV5-1 to TRBJ1-1; a possible D gene is TRBD1 (6 bases). The CDR3 consists of 15 residues. V lost 4 bases, J lost 0 bases, and 13 bases lay in between. Germline loops: CDR1 SGHRS, CDR2 YFSETQ. CDR3 in DNA: TGCGCCAGCAGCAGTGAGGGACACTTGAACACTGAAGCTTTCTTT. This encodes CASSSEGHLNTEAFF.